This passage covers 27 T cell receptor beta chains from one sample sequenced in a study of control samples from healthy donors and cancer patients. Using immunoSEQ multiplex PCR, the repertoire was profiled, and TCRdb retains in-frame clones only, with some absent. The sample records about 92,000 clones, roughly four fifths being singletons. Material: blood. The receptors come from a woman aged 55-75 years in good health.

This clone has a handful of counts. V gene TRBV18 combines with J gene TRBJ1-5, with a possible D match to TRBD1 (5 bases). The V and J ends lost 5 bases and 4 bases respectively, with 12 bases between them. CDR1 is KGHSH, CDR2 LQKENI, per germline. The CDR3 has 14 amino acids. CDR3 sequence: CASSTQGRNQPQHF. The CDR3 nucleotides read TGTGCCAGCTCAACTCAGGGAAGGAATCAGCCCCAGCATTTT. The variable domain in full, completed from reference TRBV18 and TRBJ1-5, reads NAGVMQNPRHLVRRRGQEARLRCSPMKGHSHVYWYRQLPEEGLKFMVYLQKENIIDESGMPKERFSAEFPKEGPSILRIQQVVRGDSAAYFCASSTQGRNQPQHFGDGTRLSIL.

The rearrangement uses TRBV5-6 and TRBJ1-1; 8 bases are shared with TRBD1. There are 16 residues in the CDR3. V shed 2 bases, J shed 2 bases, and the junction held 8 bases outside the gene matches. CDR1 and CDR2 (germline): SGHDT, YYEEEE. The DNA for the CDR3 is TGTGCCAGCAGCTTAGCAGGGGGCGATTTTAACACTGAAGCTTTCTTT. As protein: CASSLAGGDFNTEAFF.

This clone was seen once. The chain employs TRBV7-9 and TRBJ2-7; D call uncertain. Trimming shortened V by 1 base and J by 3 bases, and 13 bases separated the two germline ends. This CDR3 is 15 amino acids long. The V gene's germline CDR1 is SEHNR and CDR2 FQNEAQ (reference sequence). CDR3 sequence: CASSLGALGSYEQYF. The CDR3 nucleotides are TGTGCCAGCAGCTTAGGAGCCCTCGGCAGCTACGAGCAGTACTTC.

In its sample, this clone is medium-sized. This sample includes further DNA sequences coding for the same CDR3. The chain is built from TRBV6-6 and TRBJ2-7, with a possible D match to TRBD2 (6 bases). V was shortened by 2 bases and J by 3 bases, with 11 bases between the two germline ends. In germline, CDR1 is MNHNY, CDR2 SVGAGI (reference sequence). CDR3 length equals 14 residues. The chain's CDR3 is CASSYDGGGYEQYF. The CDR3 DNA is TGTGCCAGCAGTTACGATGGGGGAGGCTACGAGCAGTACTTC.

The chain employs TRBV24-1 and TRBJ2-6; weak D call: TRBD1 (6 bases). Per the germline V gene, CDR1 is KGHDR and CDR2 is SFDVKD. This CDR3 spans 20 amino acids. V shed 3 bases and J shed 0 bases, with 20 bases lying between them. CDR3 bases: TGTGCCACCAGTGATACCTACCCGGGGCAGGGGCCCTCTGGGGCCAACGTCCTGACTTTC. Protein sequence: CATSDTYPGQGPSGANVLTF.

The genes are TRBV7-2 and TRBJ2-7, with D tentatively TRBD1 (6 bases). V was shortened by 1 base and J by 12 bases, with 16 bases between the two germline ends. Per the germline V gene, CDR1 is SGHTA and CDR2 is FQGNSA. CDR3 length: 13 amino acids. The CDR3 loop reads CASSLDRASGWYF. The DNA for the CDR3 is TGTGCCAGCAGCTTAGACAGGGCATCCGGATGGTACTTC.

The CDR3 loop reads CASSQASPGGGTEAFF. In DNA form, the CDR3 reads TGCGCCAGCAGCCAAGCAAGCCCGGGGGGGGGCACTGAAGCTTTCTTT. The chain carries TRBV4-1 and TRBJ1-1, with D tentatively TRBD1 (5 bases). This CDR3 contains 16 residues. The germline V gene has CDR1 MGHRA and CDR2 YSYEKL. V was shortened by 1 base and J by 4 bases, with 16 bases between the two germline ends.

The V gene is TRBV3-1 (or the pseudogene TRBV3-2), the J gene TRBJ1-1, with a possible D match to TRBD1 (6 bases). The length of the CDR3 is 14 residues. V lost 4 bases and J lost 8, with 17 bases in between. Germline loops: CDR1 LGHDT, CDR2 YNNKEL (reference sequence). The CDR3 sequence is CASSPPGAGQEAFF. CDR3 coding DNA: TGTGCCAGCAGCCCTCCTGGGGCGGGACAAGAAGCTTTCTTT.

This clone was seen a single time. J is TRBJ1-4 and V is TRBV5-1; 7 bases fit TRBD1. This CDR3 has 14 residues. V shed 4 bases and J 7 bases; nucleotides not matched to a gene: 7. Germline CDR1 and CDR2: SGHRS and YFSETQ. The CDR3 sequence: CASSGQAPSEKLFF. DNA for the CDR3: TGCGCCAGCAGCGGACAGGCCCCGAGTGAAAAACTGTTTTTT.

The chain joins TRBV7-2 to TRBJ1-2, with D perhaps TRBD1 (5 bases). With 5 bases removed from V and 11 bases from J, the gap between germline ends came to 15 bases. Germline V gene lookup returns CDR1 SGHTA and CDR2 FQGNSA. The CDR3 has 12 amino acids. CDR3 DNA: TGTGCCAGCAGCCCAACGTGGGGGGGGTACACCTTC. It specifies CASSPTWGGYTF. Using reference TRBV7-2 and TRBJ1-2 for the parts outside the CDR3, the full variable domain is GAGVSQSPSNKVTEKGKDVELRCDPISGHTALYWYRQSLGQGLEFLIYFQGNSAPDKSGLPSDRFSAERTGGSVSTLTIQRTQQEDSAVYLCASSPTWGGYTFGSGTRLTVV.

This clone was picked up a small number of times. CDR3 DNA: TGTGCCAGCACAAGCGGGGTGGAAGCTTTCTTT. Encoded protein: CASTSGVEAFF. The J gene is TRBJ1-1, the V gene TRBV2; D gene uncertain. Germline V gene data show CDR1 as SNHLY and CDR2 as FYNNEI. V lost 7 bases to trimming and J lost 8 bases, with 11 bases between them. There are 11 residues in the CDR3. Together with reference TRBV2 and TRBJ1-1, the CDR3 gives the full variable domain: EPEVTQTPSHQVTQMGQEVILRCVPISNHLYFYWYRQILGQKVEFLVSFYNNEISEKSEIFDDQFSVERPDGSNFTLKIRSTKLEDSAMYFCASTSGVEAFFGQGTRLTVV.

The rearrangement uses TRBV4-1 and TRBJ2-5; 7 bases agree with TRBD2. The J segment lost 5 bases and the V segment lost 11 bases, leaving 11 bases of the junction unmatched. There are 13 residues in the CDR3. CDR1 and CDR2 from the germline V gene are MGHRA and YSYEKL. The DNA of the CDR3 is TGCGCCGGGGGGAGGGGTCCTCAGGAGACCCAGTACTTC. This sequence encodes CAGGRGPQETQYF.

The chain carries TRBV3-1 (or the pseudogene TRBV3-2) and TRBJ1-2; D possibly corresponds to TRBD1 (5 bases). V lost 0 bases to trimming and J lost 4 bases, with 12 bases between them. Germline V gene data show CDR1 as LGHDT and CDR2 as YNNKEL (reference sequence). The CDR3 is 15 residues long. CDR3 DNA: TGTGCCAGCAGCCAAGAAGGCAGGGTAGGCTATGGCTACACCTTC. Amino acid sequence: CASSQEGRVGYGYTF.

This clone was seen a single time. The chain combines TRBV4-2 with TRBJ2-7; D might be TRBD1 or TRBD2, each matching 6 bases. This CDR3 spans 16 amino acids. CDR1 is LGHNA and CDR2 is YNFKEQ in the germline V gene. Trimming took off 4 bases at V and 0 bases at J, with 16 bases between the two ends. This CDR3 is CASSPRGGQSSYEQYF. The CDR3 coding sequence is TGTGCCAGCAGCCCGAGAGGGGGGCAGTCCTCCTACGAGCAGTACTTC.

The chain carries TRBV12-1 and TRBJ1-3; the D segment call TRBD1 is taken from the table without a DNA check. TRBV12-1 is described as a pseudogene. The CDR3 contains 18 residues. CDR3 bases: TGTGCCAGCAGCTTTGCCCTTTGGGACAGGCTCTCTGGAAACACCATATATTTT. Its protein product is CASSFALWDRLSGNTIYF.

In this sample, this clone turned up a few times. V usage is TRBV6-5 and J usage is TRBJ1-1; TRBD1 aligns across 7 bases. The germline V gene has CDR1 MNHEY and CDR2 SVGAGI. The ends lost 2 bases at V and 5 bases at J; junction bases unmatched: 8. CDR3 length: 15 amino acids. The CDR3 sequence is CASSYTLTGRTEAFF. The DNA for the CDR3 is TGTGCCAGCAGTTACACACTGACAGGGCGGACTGAAGCTTTCTTT.

V is TRBV5-5 and J is TRBJ1-2; 9 bases agree with TRBD1. Losses at the gene ends were 4 bases for V and 6 bases for J; bases not matched to a gene: 7. The CDR3 has 14 residues. The V gene's germline CDR1 is SGHKS and CDR2 YYEKEE (reference sequence). In nucleotides, the CDR3 is TGTGCCAGCAGCGCGGGACAGGGACGGGATGGCTACACCTTC. This codes for CASSAGQGRDGYTF.

V and J are TRBV7-9 and TRBJ1-6; TRBD1 matches at 8 bases. The CDR3 extends over 15 amino acids. The V segment lost 5 bases and the J segment 9 bases; nucleotides outside the gene matches: 9. Per germline, CDR1 SEHNR and CDR2 FQNEAQ (reference sequence). For the CDR3, the DNA is TGTGCCAGCAGCCTTCGACAGGGGAATTTTTCACCCCTCCACTTT. It is translated as CASSLRQGNFSPLHF.

The chain employs TRBV6-5 and TRBJ1-1, with TRBD1 as a possible D gene (5 bases). This CDR3 spans 14 amino acids. Germline values: CDR1 MNHEY, CDR2 SVGAGI. V shed 0 bases and J shed 7 bases, with 12 bases lying between them. CDR3: CASSYSGPRVEAFF. CDR3 bases: TGTGCCAGCAGTTACTCGGGGCCACGGGTTGAAGCTTTCTTT.

The CDR3 DNA reads TGTGCCAGCAGCTTGGGCGGGCCACTCTCTGGAAACACCATATATTTT. Translation: CASSLGGPLSGNTIYF. The chain has TRBV5-4 and TRBJ1-3; no definite D call. This CDR3 comprises 16 residues. CDR1 and CDR2 from the germline V gene are SGHNT and YYREEE (reference sequence). V was shortened by 0 bases and J by 0 bases, with 10 bases between the two germline ends.

V usage is TRBV28 and J usage is TRBJ2-7; D is unclear. The CDR3 has 13 amino acids. V dropped 2 bases and J dropped 12 bases, with 17 bases sitting between them. CDR1 MDHEN and CDR2 SYDVKM come from the germline V gene. The CDR3 coding sequence is TGTGCCAGCAGTTTAACTGACACCGGTTCAAGGTACTTC. This codes for CASSLTDTGSRYF.

V and J are TRBV7-8 and TRBJ1-5; D remains ambiguous. CDR3 size: 16 residues. Per germline, CDR1 SGHVS and CDR2 FQNEAQ. Trimming removed 3 bases at V and 7 bases at J, with 19 bases between. As DNA, the CDR3 is TGTGCCAGCAGCTTCGGAGCCCTGTCGGGGAAACAGCCCCAGCATTTT. This gives the protein CASSFGALSGKQPQHF.

This clone was counted between two and nine times. V is TRBV6-4 and J is TRBJ2-1; either TRBD1 or TRBD2 may fit D (6 bases each). V was cut by 0 bases and J by 7 bases, with 16 bases left in between. The length of the CDR3 is 16 residues. Germline CDR1 is MRHNA and CDR2 is SNTAGT. CDR3: CASSDSINTGRNEQFF. The CDR3 region has the DNA TGTGCCAGCAGTGACTCGATAAACACAGGGAGGAATGAGCAGTTCTTC.

This clone has just one count. CDR3 residues: CASSRDRTLSYTF. CDR3 nucleotide sequence: TGTGCCAGCAGCCGGGACAGGACCTTGAGCTACACCTTC. The V and J genes are TRBV5-4 and TRBJ1-2; 8 bases line up with TRBD1. This CDR3 has 13 amino acids. CDR1 SGHNT and CDR2 YYREEE come from the germline V gene (reference sequence). The J segment lost 9 bases and the V segment lost 4 bases, leaving 8 bases of the junction unmatched.

The rearrangement links TRBV5-6 to TRBJ2-1; no definite D call. V lost 5 bases, J lost 3 bases, and 18 bases lay in between. The CDR3 extends over 16 amino acids. Germline V gene lookup returns CDR1 SGHDT and CDR2 YYEEEE. CDR3 in amino acids: CASSFRRNQFYNEQFF. CDR3 nucleotides: TGTGCCAGCAGTTTCCGACGGAACCAATTCTACAATGAGCAGTTCTTC.

V usage is TRBV6-4 and J usage is TRBJ1-1; D not resolved. Germline V CDR1 and CDR2: MRHNA, SNTAGT. V lost 4 bases to trimming and J lost 5 bases, with 11 bases between them. The CDR3 totals 13 residues. CDR3 DNA sequence: TGTGCCAGCAGTGTGGGCCCTGGGACTGAAGCTTTCTTT. Its protein product is CASSVGPGTEAFF.

The gene calls are TRBV9 and TRBJ2-3, with D perhaps being TRBD1 or TRBD2 (5 bases each). The V gene's germline CDR1 is SGDLS and CDR2 YYNGEE. Between the trimmed V and J ends, which lost 4 bases and 3 bases, there was a span of 15 bases. The CDR3 runs 15 residues. The CDR3 DNA sequence: TGTGCCAGCAGCCCTCCCGGGGCCCTTACAGATACGCAGTATTTT. Protein sequence: CASSPPGALTDTQYF.